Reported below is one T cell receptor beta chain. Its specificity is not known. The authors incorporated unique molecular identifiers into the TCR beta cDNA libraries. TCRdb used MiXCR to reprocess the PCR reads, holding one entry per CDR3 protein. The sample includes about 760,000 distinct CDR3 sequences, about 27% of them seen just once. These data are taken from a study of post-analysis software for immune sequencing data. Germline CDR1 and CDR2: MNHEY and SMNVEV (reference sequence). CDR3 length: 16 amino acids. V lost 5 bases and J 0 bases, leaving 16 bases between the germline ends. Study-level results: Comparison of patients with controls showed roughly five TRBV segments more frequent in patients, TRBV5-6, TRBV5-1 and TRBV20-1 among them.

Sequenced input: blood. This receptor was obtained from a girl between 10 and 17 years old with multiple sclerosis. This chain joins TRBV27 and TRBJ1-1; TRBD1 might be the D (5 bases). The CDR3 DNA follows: TGTGCCAGCAGTCCCCAGTGGAGCAGGGTGAACACTGAAGCTTTCTTT. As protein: CASSPQWSRVNTEAFF.